The 28 T cell receptor beta chains below all came from one sample that was sequenced in a study of cytomegalovirus exposure and HLA in healthy donors. In the PCR, 60 Vbeta and 13 Jbeta primers were used. The repertoire was sequenced with immunoSEQ multiplex PCR; TCRdb's copy has only in-frame clones and lacks some. The sample lists fewer than 140,000 clones, 60% to 80% occurring once. The sequenced material came from PBMCs. The receptor source for this set is a man aged 40-49 years in good health and CMV-seronegative.

This sequence joins TRBV19 and TRBJ1-1, with 9 nucleotides matching TRBD1. CDR3 length equals 11 residues. The junction had 7 bases not matched to a gene; V was cut back by 9 bases and J by 11 bases. The germline gives CDR1 LNHDA, CDR2 SQIVND (reference sequence). As DNA, the CDR3 is TGTGCCAGCGTACAGGGGGCTCGGGCTTTCTTT. Amino acid sequence: CASVQGARAFF.

This clone was seen only a few times. This chain joins TRBV28 and TRBJ2-7; 8 nucleotides agree with TRBD1. Germline V gene lookup returns CDR1 MDHEN and CDR2 SYDVKM. This CDR3 contains 14 residues. The V segment lost 8 bases and the J segment 0 bases; nucleotides outside the gene matches: 6. The CDR3 loop is CASHTTGASYEQYF. The CDR3 DNA is TGTGCCAGCCACACGACAGGGGCCTCCTACGAGCAGTACTTC. The full variable domain, completed using reference TRBV28 and TRBJ2-7, is DVKVTQSSRYLVKRTGEKVFLECVQDMDHENMFWYRQDPGLGLRLIYFSYDVKMKEKGDIPEGYSVSREKKERFSLILESASTNQTSMYLCASHTTGASYEQYFGPGTRLTVT.

This clone showed up just a few times. This chain joins TRBV5-1 and TRBJ2-5; D not resolved. The V and J ends lost 4 bases and 4 bases respectively, with 8 bases between them. Germline V gene sequence: CDR1 SGHRS, CDR2 YFSETQ. This CDR3 comprises 12 residues. The CDR3 DNA sequence: TGCGCCAGCAGCGAGAATCGAGAGACCCAGTACTTC. This codes for CASSENRETQYF.

The sample holds a few counts of this clone. The J gene is TRBJ2-5, the V gene TRBV7-9; no definite D call. Per the germline V gene, CDR1 is SEHNR and CDR2 is FQNEAQ (reference sequence). V lost 3 bases and J lost 5, with 16 bases in between. This CDR3 comprises 15 residues. CDR3 residues: CASSLGQARWETQYF. CDR3 coding DNA: TGTGCCAGCAGCTTGGGCCAAGCACGGTGGGAGACCCAGTACTTC.

This chain links TRBV19 with TRBJ2-3, with 7 bases that match TRBD2. V shed 6 bases, J shed 2 bases, and the junction held 5 bases outside the gene matches. This CDR3 contains 14 residues. Germline-derived CDR1 and CDR2 are LNHDA and SQIVND (reference sequence). The CDR3 reads CASSPGLSTDTQYF. The CDR3 DNA is TGTGCCAGTAGCCCGGGACTATCCACAGATACGCAGTATTTT.

J is TRBJ1-5 and V is TRBV6-1, with TRBD1 matching 8 bases. Germline CDR1 MNHNS, CDR2 SASEGT. The ends lost 2 bases at V and 4 bases at J; junction bases unmatched: 7. The CDR3 has 16 residues. The CDR3 DNA reads TGTGCCAGCAGTGAATTGGGCAGGGGGCGAAATCAGCCCCAGCATTTT. Its translation: CASSELGRGRNQPQHF.

The chain employs TRBV11-2 and TRBJ2-3; 9 nucleotides agree with TRBD2. Germline V CDR1 and CDR2: SGHAT, FQNNGV. The CDR3 extends over 17 amino acids. Losses at the gene ends were 2 bases for V and 3 bases for J; bases not matched to a gene: 9. Written as DNA, the CDR3 is TGTGCCAGCAGCTTAACTAGCGGGCAACCGGGGACAGATACGCAGTATTTT. Protein product: CASSLTSGQPGTDTQYF.

The chain carries TRBV19 and TRBJ1-4; 9 bases are shared with TRBD1. With V trimmed by 7 bases and J by 0 bases, 6 bases remained unmatched. Germline CDR1 reads LNHDA; CDR2 reads SQIVND (reference sequence). The CDR3 is 16 amino acids. CDR3 bases: TGTGCCAGTACTTCGAGACAGGGGGCAACTAATGAAAAACTGTTTTTT. This codes for CASTSRQGATNEKLFF.

This clone appeared a few times. V gene TRBV6-1 combines with J gene TRBJ2-7; 8 bases map to TRBD1. The CDR3 runs 16 residues. J lost 4 bases, V lost 0 bases, and 8 bases had no gene match. CDR1 is MNHNS, CDR2 SASEGT, per germline. DNA of the CDR3: TGTGCCAGCAGTGAAGCCTTGGACAGGGCCGGATACGAGCAGTACTTC. Amino acids: CASSEALDRAGYEQYF.

J is TRBJ2-7 and V is TRBV19, with D tentatively TRBD1 (5 bases). CDR3 length: 14 amino acids. Per germline, CDR1 LNHDA and CDR2 SQIVND (reference sequence). The germline V and J ends were trimmed by 5 bases and 6 bases, with 17 bases remaining between them. The CDR3 DNA sequence: TGTGCCAGTAGTCTCCAGGGATATCGAGGCGAGCAGTACTTC. This encodes CASSLQGYRGEQYF.

This chain connects TRBV29-1 to TRBJ2-3, with 14 bases fitting TRBD2. V was pared by 7 bases and J by 8 bases, with 8 bases of the junction left unmatched. The CDR3 has 14 residues. The germline CDR1 and CDR2 sequences are SQVTM and ANQGSEA. In nucleotides, the CDR3 is TGCAGCGCAAGGACTAGCGGGGGGACGGGTACGCAGTATTTT. Encoded protein: CSARTSGGTGTQYF.

The rearrangement links TRBV18 to TRBJ1-2; the match to TRBD1 covers 7 bases. This CDR3 contains 16 residues. The J segment lost 3 bases and the V segment lost 3 bases, leaving 10 bases of the junction unmatched. CDR1 is KGHSH and CDR2 is LQKENI in the germline V gene. The CDR3 is CASSPRGQETYYGYTF. The CDR3 DNA reads as TGTGCCAGCTCACCTCGAGGACAGGAGACCTACTATGGCTACACCTTC.

The CDR3 is CASSLRQGTSRETQYF. The CDR3 DNA reads as TGCGCCAGCAGCCTCAGACAGGGGACGTCCCGGGAGACCCAGTACTTC. V gene TRBV5-1 combines with J gene TRBJ2-5; 8 bases align to TRBD1. The V and J ends lost 4 bases and 5 bases, in that order; junction bases with no gene match: 13. Germline lookup yields CDR1 SGHRS and CDR2 YFSETQ. CDR3 size: 16 residues.

The rearrangement uses TRBV2 and TRBJ2-7, with 10 bases identical to TRBD1. Germline values: CDR1 SNHLY, CDR2 FYNNEI. V lost 8 bases and J lost 4; bases outside the gene matches: 11. This CDR3 has 15 residues. The CDR3 sequence: CASSIQDRGPYEQYF. The CDR3 bases are TGTGCCAGCTCGATACAAGACAGGGGGCCGTACGAGCAGTACTTC. The whole variable domain, filled in from reference TRBV2 and TRBJ2-7, reads EPEVTQTPSHQVTQMGQEVILRCVPISNHLYFYWYRQILGQKVEFLVSFYNNEISEKSEIFDDQFSVERPDGSNFTLKIRSTKLEDSAMYFCASSIQDRGPYEQYFGPGTRLTVT.

V is TRBV19 and J is TRBJ2-2; the match to TRBD1 covers 9 bases. This CDR3 contains 15 residues. Trimming at V came to 6 bases and at J to 3 bases, leaving 5 bases not matched to a gene. The germline CDR1 and CDR2 sequences are LNHDA and SQIVND (reference sequence). The CDR3 bases are TGTGCCAGTAGATACAGGGGGCGCGACACCGGGGAGCTGTTTTTT. Translation: CASRYRGRDTGELFF.

The chain employs TRBV10-3 and TRBJ1-1; TRBD1 matches at 8 bases. This CDR3 comprises 15 residues. J gave up 4 bases and V 3 bases, and 7 bases lay outside the gene matches. Germline lookup yields CDR1 ENHRY and CDR2 SYGVKD. CDR3 coding DNA: TGTGCCATCAGTGAATCAGGGGGCGCGGGCACTGAAGCTTTCTTT. Translation gives CAISESGGAGTEAFF.

This chain links TRBV2 with TRBJ2-3; D is perhaps TRBD2 (7 bases). V was cut by 4 bases and J by 5 bases, with 22 bases left in between. The CDR3 has 17 residues. Germline CDR1 SNHLY, CDR2 FYNNEI. The CDR3 loop reads CASSAVGGRGIGDTQYF. The DNA for the CDR3 is TGTGCCAGCAGTGCGGTGGGGGGGCGCGGGATAGGAGATACGCAGTATTTT. Looking up the rest from reference TRBV2 and TRBJ2-3 gives the full variable domain: EPEVTQTPSHQVTQMGQEVILRCVPISNHLYFYWYRQILGQKVEFLVSFYNNEISEKSEIFDDQFSVERPDGSNFTLKIRSTKLEDSAMYFCASSAVGGRGIGDTQYFGPGTRLTVL.

The gene calls are TRBV5-5 and TRBJ2-1; 12 bases match TRBD2. The junction had 15 bases not matched to a gene; V was cut back by 4 bases and J by 10 bases. Per the germline V gene, CDR1 is SGHKS and CDR2 is YYEKEE (reference sequence). The CDR3 totals 17 residues. CDR3 in amino acids: CASSTVQLAGGKREQFF. The CDR3, as DNA: TGTGCCAGCAGCACCGTCCAACTAGCGGGGGGTAAACGGGAGCAGTTCTTC.

The rearrangement uses TRBV7-2 and TRBJ1-6, with a possible D match to TRBD1 (6 bases). The CDR3 is 16 residues long. Trimming took off 5 bases at V and 8 bases at J, with 19 bases between the two ends. Per germline, CDR1 SGHTA and CDR2 FQGNSA. The CDR3 reads CASSTQGTTGYSPLHF. CDR3 nucleotide sequence: TGTGCCAGCAGCACCCAAGGGACGACAGGTTATTCACCCCTCCACTTT. Full variable domain (rest looked up from reference TRBV7-2 and TRBJ1-6): GAGVSQSPSNKVTEKGKDVELRCDPISGHTALYWYRQSLGQGLEFLIYFQGNSAPDKSGLPSDRFSAERTGGSVSTLTIQRTQQEDSAVYLCASSTQGTTGYSPLHFGNGTRLTVT.

The chain joins TRBV2 to TRBJ2-7; 7 bases match TRBD1. Germline CDR1 and CDR2: SNHLY and FYNNEI. Losses at the gene ends were 6 bases for V and 0 bases for J; bases not matched to a gene: 5. This CDR3 comprises 14 residues. The CDR3: CASRHRDSSYEQYF. For the CDR3, the DNA is TGTGCCAGCAGGCACCGGGACAGCTCCTACGAGCAGTACTTC.

This clone was counted between two and nine times. The chain couples TRBV7-6 to TRBJ2-5, with TRBD1 as a possible D gene (6 bases). This CDR3 is 17 amino acids long. Germline CDR1 and CDR2: SGHVS and FNYEAQ. Trimming took 2 bases from V and 3 from J, leaving 19 bases between them. The CDR3, as DNA: TGTGCCAGCAGCTTACCAGAAGAGTACAGGGAAGAAGAGACCCAGTACTTC. Translated, it gives CASSLPEEYREEETQYF.

V gene TRBV4-2 combines with J gene TRBJ1-5; 7 nucleotides match TRBD1. Germline assignment: CDR1 LGHNA and CDR2 YNFKEQ. The CDR3 is made up of 15 amino acids. The ends lost 4 bases at V and 7 bases at J; junction bases unmatched: 10. In nucleotides, the CDR3 is TGTGCCAGCAGCCTAGAAGGGACAGATGCACAGCCCCAGCATTTT. It specifies CASSLEGTDAQPQHF.

The rearrangement links TRBV5-1 to TRBJ2-2; 8 bases are a match to TRBD2. The germline V gene has CDR1 SGHRS and CDR2 YFSETQ. CDR3 size: 17 residues. Trimming cost V 0 bases and J 4 bases; bases outside gene matches: 8. The CDR3: CASSLGLTGGRTGELFF. For the CDR3, the DNA is TGCGCCAGCAGCTTGGGGCTGACGGGGGGGCGCACCGGGGAGCTGTTTTTT.

This clone has a handful of counts. The V call is TRBV5-1, the J call TRBJ2-3; D is possibly TRBD2 (6 bases). Germline V gene sequence: CDR1 SGHRS, CDR2 YFSETQ. Trimming pared 0 bases from V and 4 bases from J, leaving 9 bases between. The CDR3 has 14 residues. The DNA of the CDR3 is TGCGCCAGCAGCTTGGGCGGGACTTCAGATACGCAGTATTTT. It is translated as CASSLGGTSDTQYF.

The chain uses TRBV4-1 and TRBJ1-6; D gene unclear. Germline V gene lookup returns CDR1 MGHRA and CDR2 YSYEKL. The CDR3 spans 20 residues. V shed 0 bases and J shed 1 base, with 19 bases lying between them. The CDR3 is CASSQDLPTLGRSYNSPLHF. The CDR3 DNA reads as TGCGCCAGCAGCCAAGATCTTCCAACACTAGGACGGTCCTATAATTCACCCCTCCACTTT.

The V gene is TRBV7-3, the J gene TRBJ2-3, with TRBD2 identical over 9 bases. Germline CDR1 and CDR2: SGHTA and FQGTGA. The CDR3 sequence is 16 residues long. The ends lost 5 bases at V and 6 bases at J; junction bases unmatched: 12. The CDR3 coding sequence is TGTGCCAGCAGCCAACGGTATGCGGGGGGGCCGGATACGCAGTATTTT. Its protein is CASSQRYAGGPDTQYF.

The chain carries TRBV19 and TRBJ1-1; D gene unclear. Trimming removed 1 base from V and 1 base from J, with 13 bases in between. Germline V gene lookup returns CDR1 LNHDA and CDR2 SQIVND (reference sequence). There are 16 residues in the CDR3. CDR3 nucleotides: TGTGCCAGTAGTATAGGGAGCGGGCTGAGGAACACTGAAGCTTTCTTT. Protein product: CASSIGSGLRNTEAFF.

CDR3 region: CASSWTGSYTEAFF. The CDR3 bases are TGTGCCAGCAGCTGGACAGGGTCGTACACTGAAGCTTTCTTT. V is TRBV7-8 and J is TRBJ1-1; 8 nucleotides match TRBD1. Per the germline V gene, CDR1 is SGHVS and CDR2 is FQNEAQ. The V and J ends lost 4 bases and 3 bases, in that order; junction bases with no gene match: 4. This CDR3 is built from 14 residues.